A selection of T cell receptor beta chains follows, all from one sample in a study of blood T cell repertoires in COVID-19. Here immunoSEQ multiplex PCR was the method, and the copy in TCRdb shows in-frame clones only, minus some. The profile shows fewer than 60,000 clones, 70% to 90% of them singletons. Sequencing was done on a sample of peripheral blood. All receptors derive from a human donor in a cohort sampled during active COVID-19. Both conserved end residues are part of each CDR3. The order of the fields is J gene, clone size, V gene, D gene, CDR3 protein, CDR3 DNA. A D gene is named only where the DNA matches it firmly. Rows give clone size only sometimes, using once, few, many, or a class for an expanded clone.

>TRBJ2-3|once|TRBV6-1|TRBD1
CASSELTGWDRRTDTQYF
TGTGCCAGCAGTGAATTAACTGGTTGGGACAGACGCACAGATACGCAGTATTTT
>TRBJ2-5|NA|TRBV3-1/TRBV3-2|TRBD2
CASSRSGAQETQYF
TGTGCCAGCAGCCGTAGCGGGGCCCAAGAGACCCAGTACTTC
>TRBJ1-2|NA|TRBV10-3|TRBD1
CAIYSGTGGAHYGYTF
TGTGCCATTTACTCCGGGACAGGGGGCGCGCACTATGGCTACACCTTC
>TRBJ2-3|NA|TRBV10-1|TRBD1
CASDRDSNTQYF
TGCGCCAGCGACCGGGACAGCAATACGCAGTATTTT
>TRBJ2-7|NA|TRBV5-4|NA
CASSLDRSSYEQYF
TGTGCCAGCAGCTTGGACCGTAGCTCCTACGAGCAGTACTTC
>TRBJ1-1|NA|TRBV20-1|TRBD1
CSASDPTPLTGVGEAFF
TGCAGTGCTAGTGACCCAACCCCCTTGACAGGGGTGGGTGAAGCTTTCTTT
>TRBJ2-7|NA|TRBV6-2/TRBV6-3|TRBD1
CASSSGTGFSKGYF
TGTGCCAGCAGCTCCGGGACAGGATTCTCGAAGGGGTACTTC
>TRBJ1-5|few|TRBV2|TRBD1
CASSGQGNSNQPQHF
TGTGCCAGCAGTGGACAGGGCAATAGCAATCAGCCCCAGCATTTT
>TRBJ2-5|NA|TRBV7-2|NA
CASSLPSPLRSRPAQYF
TGTGCCAGCAGCTTACCCTCTCCCTTAAGGAGCCGCCCAGCCCAGTACTTC
>TRBJ2-7|once|TRBV6-6|TRBD1
CASSTSGTGYSYEQYF
TGTGCCAGCAGTACCTCCGGGACAGGGTACTCCTACGAGCAGTACTTC
>TRBJ2-3|NA|TRBV5-1|NA
CASSLAGTTAISLAPDTQYF
TGCGCCAGCAGCTTGGCCGGAACAACGGCGATAAGTCTAGCCCCAGATACGCAGTATTTT
>TRBJ2-7|NA|TRBV6-5|NA
CASSQRAGPGYEQYF
TGTGCCAGCAGTCAGCGGGCTGGCCCGGGCTACGAGCAGTACTTC
>TRBJ2-5|once|TRBV5-1|TRBD2
CASSLEASGLKTQYF
TGCGCCAGCAGCTTGGAGGCTAGCGGGTTGAAGACCCAGTACTTC
>TRBJ1-3|NA|TRBV4-2|NA
CASSEVQISGNTIYF
TGTGCCAGCAGCGAGGTTCAGATTTCTGGAAACACCATATATTTT